This T cell receptor beta chain was found in a study of blood T cell repertoires in COVID-19. Overall study: Some COVID-19 samples were acute and others convalescent; all came from the United States, Italy and Spain. Sample material is recorded as cDNA or gDNA derived from T cells, B-cell-depleted T cells, or PBMCs.

Original methodology: By means of reference gene primer amplification, nucleated cell counts were estimated. Measured with immunoSEQ multiplex PCR; TCRdb has only the in-frame clones, and not every one. V and J calls and clone size follow that table, whereas D and trimming were derived from the DNA. The table shows about 280,000 clones, with roughly four fifths occurring only once. The V and J ends lost 6 bases and 5 bases, in that order; junction bases with no gene match: 13. CDR3 size: 16 residues. Germline V CDR1 and CDR2: MDHEN, SYDVKM. The TCR comes from a woman between 50 and 59 years old who had recovered from COVID-19. The chain carries TRBV28 and TRBJ1-5; TRBD1 matches at 7 bases. Sample: peripheral blood. CDR3 DNA: TGTGCCAGCAGCACGACGACAGGGTTGGGGCATCAGCCCCAGCATTTT. Encoded protein: CASSTTTGLGHQPQHF. The entire variable domain, with the rest obtained from reference TRBV28 and TRBJ1-5, is as follows: DVKVTQSSRYLVKRTGEKVFLECVQDMDHENMFWYRQDPGLGLRLIYFSYDVKMKEKGDIPEGYSVSREKKERFSLILESASTNQTSMYLCASSTTTGLGHQPQHFGDGTRLSIL.